The sequence of this TCR beta chain was determined in a study of cytomegalovirus exposure and HLA in healthy donors. Study-level points and caveats: Because they were indistinguishable, some V segments, including TRBV6-2 and TRBV6-3, were excluded. In a later analysis, several top co-occurrence clusters appeared linked to parvovirus B19, influenza, CMV and Epstein-Barr virus.

The study ran its PCR with 60 Vbeta and 13 Jbeta primers. Produced via immunoSEQ multiplex PCR; TCRdb's table is partial and in-frame only. This sample carries 150,000 or so clones, about 74% of them seen once, and the ten largest clones take 10% to 15%. J gave up 4 bases and V 3 bases, and 7 bases lay outside the gene matches. This CDR3 spans 15 amino acids. The germline CDR1 and CDR2 sequences are KGHSH and LQKENI. Note on this clone: The antigen is undetermined.

The sequencing input was PBMCs. This TCR came from a man aged 35-49 years in good health and CMV-seropositive. The chain uses TRBV18 and TRBJ2-7, with 9 nucleotides matching TRBD1. CDR3 loop: CASSPPGTGSYEQYF. CDR3 DNA sequence: TGTGCCAGCTCACCGCCCGGGACAGGGTCTTACGAGCAGTACTTC.